This record looks at one T cell receptor beta chain sequence and its context. This clonotype was seen at least ten times. Its antigen is not yet known. Base qualities are not at hand, and no much larger clone is one base apart. The receptor library was made with multiplex PCR. The run used an Illumina HiSeq 2500. TCRbeta libraries were constructed through three rounds of nested PCR with primers (Table S4) according to protocols adapted from ARM-PCR. Before sequencing, PCR products of 200-500 bp were cut from the gel and purified using the QIAquick gel extraction kit. The source study handled its data this way. Trimmomatic was used to clean the reads, FLASH merged the cleaned reads into complete CDR3 sequences, and MiTCR assigned the sequences to V(D)J germline segments. VDJtools was used to compute clonal diversity as the inverse Simpson's index. In-frame sequences lacking a premature stop codon were counted as productive reads. TCRdb reworked the public reads: Q25 trimming with fastp, MiXCR clone assembly, productive beta chains retained. When rows share a CDR3 protein, they turn into one entry using the most common DNA and genes. The V and J calls and clone size come from TCRdb's table, not from the authors' own analysis. Recorded for this sample are about 93,000 distinct CDR3 sequences; 67% of them occurred a single time. In total, the top ten clones hold around 20% of the sample.

The sample belongs to a study of tumor and adjacent non-tumor tissue in lung cancer (dated by TCRdb to 2017 to 2018). For the wider study: By cancer type, the cohort comprised under 15 adenocarcinoma patients, a couple of squamous cell carcinoma patients and 1 small cell lung cancer patient. For each patient, one tumor sample and one normal lung sample were taken, giving about 29 paired specimens that underwent TCRbeta CDR3 sequencing. Among the approximately 15 patients, ages ranged from about 31 to 85 years, approximately 10 were men and 5 were women, and disease was TNM stage I to III. Sequencing produced fewer than 150,000,000 productive TCRbeta reads in total, an average of about 4.17 million reads per sample. The study compared bulk TCRbeta repertoires between lung tumor tissue and matched distant non-tumor lung tissue from around 16 lung cancer patients.

RNA was isolated from bulk unsorted tissue, and RNA quality was assessed with a NanoDrop ND-1000 and an Agilent 2100. The donors were newly diagnosed lung cancer patients admitted for thoracic surgery in China from August to November 2014 who had not received prior chemotherapy. Anyone who had undergone radiotherapy or chemotherapy before, or who had another cancer at the same time, was left out of the study. Pieces of surgical tissue measuring about 1-2.1 cm3 were kept in RNAlater solution and held at -80 degrees C until needed. Trimming removed 6 bases from V and 0 bases from J; the gene matches leave 9 bases unexplained. Inclusive of the bounding cysteine and phenylalanine, the CDR3 is 16 residues long. The kept DNA is CDR3 alone, 48 bases in frame from the first base. The investigation overall reported the following: With only roughly 16 patients in the cohort, the authors noted that larger samples and more detailed clinical data are needed. In normal lung, the top 100 clones accounted for a significantly larger cumulative share of the repertoire than in tumor tissue. TCR diversity was significantly higher in younger patients, and greater tumor TCR diversity was associated with shorter overall survival and shorter disease-free survival. Tumor tissue showed significantly greater TCR diversity (inverse Simpson) than normal lung tissue (approximately 400 vs 170, P = 0.0075, Mann-Whitney U test). Peripheral blood was not sequenced, so blood TCRbeta repertoires in these lung cancer patients were not examined. The sequencing platform is not named in the methods, and unique molecular identifiers are not mentioned.

This receptor was taken from a man in his fifties or sixties with non-small cell lung cancer. The sample was lung tumor tissue. The chain employs TRBV12-3 or TRBV12-4 and TRBJ2-7; the central 9 bases match TRBD2. The sequence in DNA is TGTGCCAGCAGCTTAATTAGCGGGGGAATCTCCTACGAGCAGTACTTC. This encodes CASSLISGGISYEQYF.